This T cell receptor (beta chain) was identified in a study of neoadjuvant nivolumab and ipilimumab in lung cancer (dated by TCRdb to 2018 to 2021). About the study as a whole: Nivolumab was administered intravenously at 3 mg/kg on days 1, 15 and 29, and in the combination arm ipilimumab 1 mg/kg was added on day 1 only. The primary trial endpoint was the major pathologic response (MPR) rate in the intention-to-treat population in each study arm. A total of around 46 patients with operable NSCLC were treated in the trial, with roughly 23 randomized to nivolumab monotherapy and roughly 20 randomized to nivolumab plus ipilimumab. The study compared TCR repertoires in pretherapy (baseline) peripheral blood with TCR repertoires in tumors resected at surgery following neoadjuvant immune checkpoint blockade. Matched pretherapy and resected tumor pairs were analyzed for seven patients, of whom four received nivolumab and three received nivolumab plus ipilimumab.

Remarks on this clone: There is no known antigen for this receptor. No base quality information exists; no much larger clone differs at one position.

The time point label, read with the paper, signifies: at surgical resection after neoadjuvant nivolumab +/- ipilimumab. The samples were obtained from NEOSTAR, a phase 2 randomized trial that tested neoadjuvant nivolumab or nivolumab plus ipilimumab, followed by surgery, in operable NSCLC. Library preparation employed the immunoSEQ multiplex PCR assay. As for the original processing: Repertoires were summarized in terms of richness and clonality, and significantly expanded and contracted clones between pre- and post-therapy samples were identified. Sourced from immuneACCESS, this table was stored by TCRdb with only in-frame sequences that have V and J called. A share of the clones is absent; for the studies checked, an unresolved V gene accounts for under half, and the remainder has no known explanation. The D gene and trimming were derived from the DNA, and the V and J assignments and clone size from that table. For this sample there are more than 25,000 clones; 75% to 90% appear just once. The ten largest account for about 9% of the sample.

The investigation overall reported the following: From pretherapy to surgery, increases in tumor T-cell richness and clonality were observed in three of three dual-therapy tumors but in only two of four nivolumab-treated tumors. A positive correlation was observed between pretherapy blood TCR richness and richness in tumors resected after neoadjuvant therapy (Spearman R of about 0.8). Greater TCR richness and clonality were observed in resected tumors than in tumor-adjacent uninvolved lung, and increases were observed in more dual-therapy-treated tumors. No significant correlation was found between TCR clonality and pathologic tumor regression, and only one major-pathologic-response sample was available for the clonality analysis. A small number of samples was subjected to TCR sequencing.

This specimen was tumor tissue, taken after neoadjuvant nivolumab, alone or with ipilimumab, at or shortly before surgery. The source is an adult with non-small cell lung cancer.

The CDR3 reads as follows: CASSMQGQGSKNIQYF. The base sequence is TGTGCCAGCAGCATGCAAGGACAGGGGTCCAAAAACATTCAGTACTTC. This chain joins TRBV11-2 to TRBJ2-4, with 9 bases in between that match TRBD1. The germline V gene sets CDR1 to SGHAT and CDR2 to FQNNGV. Germline trimming amounts to 5 bases on V and 2 bases on J, with 7 as the count of junction bases outside the gene matches. From its cysteine to its phenylalanine, the CDR3 spans 16 amino acids. CDR3 DNA only is kept here, 48 bases in frame from base 1.